A selection of T cell receptor beta chains follows, all from one sample in a study of blood T cell repertoires in COVID-19. Assay used: immunoSEQ multiplex PCR; TCRdb lists only in-frame clones, some missing. The repertoire holds approximately 70,000 clones, with about 91% as singletons. Specimen: peripheral blood. These receptors were taken from a woman in her 70s with acute or convalescent COVID-19. Each CDR3 is given with its conserved first and last residue. Fields, in order: V gene, D gene, clone size, J gene, CDR3 DNA, CDR3 protein. D genes are given only for firm matches. Part of the rows lack a size; the others show once, few, many or a class for expanded clones.

TRBV6-6,TRBD1,.,TRBJ2-7,TGTGCCAGCAGCTCTCAGGGGACAGGGCGTTACTTC,CASSSQGTGRYF
TRBV4-3,.,.,TRBJ2-7,TGCGCCAGCAGCCAAGATTGGGGGCCCTACGAGCAGTACTTC,CASSQDWGPYEQYF
TRBV4-2,.,.,TRBJ1-5,TGTGCCAGCAGCCGCAGGGGTGAAGGCAATCAGCCCCAGCATTTT,CASSRRGEGNQPQHF
TRBV19,TRBD1,.,TRBJ1-1,TGTGCCAGTAGTCAGGGGGCGTGGAGCACTGAAGCTTTCTTT,CASSQGAWSTEAFF
TRBV28,TRBD1,.,TRBJ1-3,TGTGCCAGCAGTGAACAGGGGGCGGGTGGAAACACCATATATTTT,CASSEQGAGGNTIYF
TRBV14,.,.,TRBJ1-2,TGTGCCAGCAGCCCGACAGATTTCTATGGCTACACCTTC,CASSPTDFYGYTF
TRBV7-3,TRBD2,.,TRBJ2-3,TGTGCCAGCAGCTCGGGACTAGCGGGAGCGACAGATACGCAGTATTTT,CASSSGLAGATDTQYF
TRBV3-1/TRBV3-2,TRBD1,few,TRBJ1-1,TGTGCCAGCAGCCCCCGGGACAGAAAGAGGGCTGAAGCTTTCTTT,CASSPRDRKRAEAFF
TRBV5-5,TRBD2,.,TRBJ2-5,TGTGCCAGCAGCTCCGGACTAGCGGGAGGGGAGACCCAGTACTTC,CASSSGLAGGETQYF
TRBV7-9,.,.,TRBJ1-4,TGTGCCAGCAGCTTGGGCGGGACTCGGGGTGAAAAACTGTTTTTT,CASSLGGTRGEKLFF
TRBV10-3,TRBD1,once,TRBJ1-4,TGTGCCATCAGTCGGACAGGGGCAACTAATGAAAAACTGTTTTTT,CAISRTGATNEKLFF
TRBV10-3,.,.,TRBJ2-2,TGTGCCATCAGTGAGTCGATCGCTAGCGACTCCGGGGAGCTGTTTTTT,CAISESIASDSGELFF
TRBV6-5,TRBD1,.,TRBJ1-2,TGTGCCAGCAGAGCCGACAGGGGCTCTCCCTATGGCTACACCTTC,CASRADRGSPYGYTF
TRBV27,TRBD2,.,TRBJ2-1,TGTGCCAGCAGTACCGGGACTAGCGGGAGGAATGAGCAGTTCTTC,CASSTGTSGRNEQFF
TRBV5-1,.,once,TRBJ1-3,TGCGCCAGCAGCTTGGAAGGGACTACTGGAAACACCATATATTTT,CASSLEGTTGNTIYF
TRBV11-2,TRBD1,.,TRBJ1-1,TGTGCCAGCAGCTTAAGGGGGACAGCCAGCCGGGCTTTCTTT,CASSLRGTASRAFF
TRBV2,TRBD1,.,TRBJ1-2,TGTGCCGGACGACAGGGGCCTATTGATGGCTACACCTTC,CAGRQGPIDGYTF
TRBV5-1,.,.,TRBJ1-3,TGCGCCAGCAGCCTCAGCGCGAATGGAAACACCATATATTTT,CASSLSANGNTIYF
TRBV9,TRBD2,once,TRBJ2-1,TGTGCCAGCAGCCCGCGACTAGCGGCCTACAATGAGCAGTTCTTC,CASSPRLAAYNEQFF
TRBV15,.,.,TRBJ2-5,TGTGCCACCAGCGGCGGACTGAAAGAGACCCAGTACTTC,CATSGGLKETQYF
TRBV7-2,TRBD1,few,TRBJ2-1,TGTGCCAGCAGCTTAGGGACAGGGGGGTCCTACAATGAGCAGTTCTTC,CASSLGTGGSYNEQFF
TRBV5-8,.,.,TRBJ1-4,TGTGCCAGCAGCTTGGACCGACCTAGTAATGAAAAACTGTTTTTT,CASSLDRPSNEKLFF
TRBV18,.,.,TRBJ2-1,TGTGCCAGCTCACCGACCTCAGGGGACTACAATGAGCAGTTCTTC,CASSPTSGDYNEQFF
TRBV10-2,TRBD2,.,TRBJ2-7,TGCGCCAGCAGTAGACTAGCGGGAGACTTGGGGAGCTCCTACGAGCAGTACTTC,CASSRLAGDLGSSYEQYF
TRBV5-1,.,.,TRBJ1-2,TGCGCCAGCAGCTTACCCAGCGACTATGGCTACACCTTC,CASSLPSDYGYTF
TRBV19,TRBD2,.,TRBJ2-1,TGTGCCAGTAGTATCGGACTAGCGGGAACGAGAGACAATGAGCAGTTCTTC,CASSIGLAGTRDNEQFF
TRBV14,.,.,TRBJ1-6,TGTGCCAGCAGCGCTTACCCCGGTTCACCCCTCCACTTT,CASSAYPGSPLHF
TRBV29-1,.,.,TRBJ1-1,TGCAGCGTCAGGAAAGACACTGAAGCTTTCTTT,CSVRKDTEAFF
TRBV4-2,TRBD1,.,TRBJ1-4,TGTGCCAGCAGCCAGCCCTCGGGACAGGGGGTTTTT,CASSQPSGQGVF
TRBV3-1/TRBV3-2,TRBD1,.,TRBJ1-1,TGTGCCAGCAGCCCTGGGACAGGGTACACTGAAGCTTTCTTT,CASSPGTGYTEAFF
TRBV7-2,.,once,TRBJ1-1,TGTGCCAGCAGGACTGACAGGAACACTGAAGCTTTCTTT,CASRTDRNTEAFF
TRBV19,TRBD2,.,TRBJ2-5,TGTGCCAGTAGTATGGGGACTAGCGGGGCAGAGACCCAGTACTTC,CASSMGTSGAETQYF
TRBV6-4,TRBD2,.,TRBJ2-1,TGTGCCAGCAGTGACGACCTAGCGGGAGTCGATGAGCAGTTCTTC,CASSDDLAGVDEQFF
TRBV28,TRBD1,.,TRBJ1-6,TGTGCCAGCAGTCCCCACAGGGGACAGTCACCCCTCCACTTT,CASSPHRGQSPLHF
TRBV6-5,.,.,TRBJ2-3,TGTGCCAGCAAGGACGTCAGGGTAGGGACAGATACGCAGTATTTT,CASKDVRVGTDTQYF
TRBV28,TRBD1,.,TRBJ2-6,TGTGCCAGCACTTCTTTGGGGACAGAGTTCTCTGGGGCCAACGTCCTGACTTTC,CASTSLGTEFSGANVLTF
TRBV19,TRBD2,.,TRBJ2-5,TGTGCCAGTAGCGGGACTAGACCACAAGAGACCCAGTACTTC,CASSGTRPQETQYF
TRBV19,.,.,TRBJ1-5,TGTGCCAGTAGTATAGTAGATAGCAATCAGCCCCAGCATTTT,CASSIVDSNQPQHF
TRBV5-1,TRBD2,once,TRBJ2-1,TGCGCCAGCAGCCTCGGACTAGCGGAATACAATGAGCAGTTCTTC,CASSLGLAEYNEQFF
TRBV6-1,.,once,TRBJ2-1,TGTGCCAGCAGTGAAAGGGCCGAGCTTGGTCAAAGGGGCAGAGTGCAGTTCTTC,CASSERAELGQRGRVQFF
TRBV4-2,.,.,TRBJ2-1,TGTGCCAGCAGCCCCGGTCGGTGGGGTGCCCCTAGCGATGAGCAGTTCTTC,CASSPGRWGAPSDEQFF
TRBV9,.,.,TRBJ2-5,TGTGCCAGCAGCGTAGAGGGGTCCCAAGAGACCCAGTACTTC,CASSVEGSQETQYF
TRBV30,.,.,TRBJ2-7,TGTGCCTGGAGCCTACGGGGGAGTTCAGAACAGTACTTC,CAWSLRGSSEQYF
TRBV6-2/TRBV6-3,TRBD1,.,TRBJ1-3,TGTGCCAGCAGTTCTAGGACAGGGAACCATCGGTCTGGAAACACCATATATTTT,CASSSRTGNHRSGNTIYF
TRBV2,.,.,TRBJ2-4,TGTGCCAGCAGTGATCCCCGCAGGGGTGACATTCAGTACTTC,CASSDPRRGDIQYF
TRBV9,.,.,TRBJ2-5,TGTGCCAGCAGCGTCCGAGAAGAGACCCAGTACTTC,CASSVREETQYF
TRBV30,TRBD1,few,TRBJ1-3,TGTGCCTGGGGAGGACAGGGGAAAGGAAACACCATATATTTT,CAWGGQGKGNTIYF
TRBV2,.,.,TRBJ2-3,TGTGCCAGCAGTGTCGGGGTTAGCACAGATACGCAGTATTTT,CASSVGVSTDTQYF
TRBV6-5,.,.,TRBJ1-2,TGTGCCAGCAGGCGGGGACTCTATGGCTACACCTTC,CASRRGLYGYTF
TRBV6-1,TRBD2,.,TRBJ2-3,TGTGCCAGCAGTGAATCGGTCCCTATAGCGGGGGAAAGCACAGATACGCAGTATTTT,CASSESVPIAGESTDTQYF
TRBV2,TRBD1,.,TRBJ1-4,TGTGCCAGCAGTGTCCCCCGCGGACACAGGGGTGCAACTAATGAAAAACTGTTTTTT,CASSVPRGHRGATNEKLFF